This T cell receptor beta chain appears in the sequencing data of a study of Ad26.COV2.S vaccination and SARS-CoV-2 variants. Whole-study context: Donor was assigned to the Ad26.COV2.S arm of trial COV1001.

V dropped 4 bases and J dropped 8; count of bases not matched to a gene: 7. There are 13 residues in the CDR3. CDR1 is KGHSH and CDR2 is LQKENI in the germline V gene. Treatment indicated: 15 to 20 received Ad26.COV2.S at low or high dose, single or two shots; 5 received placebo; per-sample allocation not given. The samples were gathered on day 63 after the first injection of vaccine or placebo. The vaccine antigen was prefusion-stabilized Wuhan SARS-CoV-2 spike. Study observations and caveats: Total T cell responses, in the TCR breadth and depth analyses, may have been underestimated.

Concerning this clone: Its cognate antigen is unknown.

Method: immunoSEQ multiplex PCR; TCRdb's copy keeps in-frame clones and lacks some. This table holds 400,000 to 450,000 clones, 90% found once. The sample consisted of peripheral blood, taken in a trial of Ad26.COV2.S vaccine versus placebo. The receptor was isolated from a person between 18 and 65 years old who received the Ad26.COV2.S COVID-19 vaccine or a placebo. The rearrangement joins TRBV18 to TRBJ1-2; 7 positions agree with TRBD1. The CDR3 loop is CASSRTDRAGYTF. The CDR3 nucleotides read TGTGCCAGCTCACGGACAGACAGGGCGGGCTACACCTTC.